This TCR beta chain is from a study of blood T cell repertoires in COVID-19. Libraries were prepared by immunoSEQ multiplex PCR; TCRdb keeps only in-frame clonotypes and omits some of them. The sample includes over 70,000 clones, 75% to 80% of them seen just once. Germline loops: CDR1 SGHDT, CDR2 YYEEEE. CDR3 length: 16 amino acids. V was pared by 4 bases and J by 5 bases, with 16 bases between. The sequenced sample consisted of peripheral blood. This sequence joins TRBV5-6 and TRBJ1-6; maybe TRBD1 (5 bases). The clonotype was recovered from a man between 65 and 80 years old with COVID-19, enrolled during active disease. The CDR3 loop reads CASSLPPGRNNSPLHF. The CDR3 bases are TGTGCCAGCAGCCTCCCACCAGGGCGCAATAATTCACCCCTCCACTTT. The complete variable domain, with remaining parts taken from reference TRBV5-6 and TRBJ1-6, reads DAGVTQSPTHLIKTRGQQVTLRCSPKSGHDTVSWYQQALGQGPQFIFQYYEEEERQRGNFPDRFSGHQFPNYSSELNVNALLLGDSALYLCASSLPPGRNNSPLHFGNGTRLTVT.